What follows are 5 T cell receptor beta chains derived from one specimen sequenced in a study of blood T cell repertoires in COVID-19. Assay: immunoSEQ multiplex PCR; the TCRdb copy retains only in-frame clones and omits some. This table has roughly 50,000 clones, 65% to 90% appearing once. The sequencing sample was made of peripheral blood. The receptors originated from a woman aged 80 or older with acute or convalescent COVID-19.

The chain couples TRBV6-6 to TRBJ1-3, with D unresolved. V lost 3 bases, J lost 0 bases, and 6 bases lay in between. The CDR3 has 14 amino acids. Per the germline V gene, CDR1 is MNHNY and CDR2 is SVGAGI (reference sequence). The CDR3: CASSYTGSGNTIYF. For the CDR3, the DNA is TGTGCCAGCAGTTATACGGGCTCTGGAAACACCATATATTTT.

The gene calls are TRBV2 and TRBJ1-5, with 10 bases aligning to TRBD1. J was trimmed by 7 bases and V by 7 bases; bases with no gene match: 7. The CDR3 sequence is 14 residues long. Germline V gives CDR1 SNHLY, CDR2 FYNNEI. CDR3 amino acids: CASNTGTGVQPQHF. CDR3 in DNA: TGTGCCAGCAATACCGGGACAGGGGTCCAGCCCCAGCATTTT.

The chain employs TRBV18 and TRBJ1-2, with 9 bases matching TRBD1. The CDR3 runs 12 residues. The germline CDR1 and CDR2 sequences are KGHSH and LQKENI. The V gene end was trimmed by 6 bases and the J gene end by 8 bases; junction bases not matched to a gene: 4. The CDR3 loop reads CASSPDRGGYTF. For the CDR3, the DNA is TGTGCCAGCTCCCCGGACAGGGGCGGCTACACCTTC.

The CDR3 sequence: CAWSPPDIISNQPQHF. The CDR3 DNA reads TGTGCCTGGAGTCCCCCCGACATTATCAGCAATCAGCCCCAGCATTTT. The chain joins TRBV30 to TRBJ1-5, with no clear D. The CDR3 totals 16 residues. V lost 2 bases and J 1 base, leaving 15 bases between the germline ends. Germline V gives CDR1 GTSNPN, CDR2 SVGIG (reference sequence).

The chain employs TRBV2 and TRBJ1-4; D call uncertain. Trimming left V 6 bases short and J 5 bases short, with 4 bases between. The CDR3 totals 11 residues. Germline values: CDR1 SNHLY, CDR2 FYNNEI. CDR3 loop: CASSSNEKLFF. CDR3 bases: TGTGCCAGCAGCTCGAATGAAAAACTGTTTTTT.